This T cell receptor beta chain emerged from a study of Graves' ophthalmopathy and Graves' hyperthyroidism. Study-wide results and caveats: Also, most clonotypes expanded in the thyroid above 0.001 frequency appeared in blood. In separating ophthalmopathy from stable hyperthyroidism, a 13-signature model achieved roughly 90% sensitivity and around 80% specificity.

The study amplified TCR beta CDR3 regions using RNA transcripts. First-round RT-PCR relied on HTBI primers, and a second-round multiplex PCR came next. TCRdb itself ran the multiplex PCR reads through MiXCR, one entry per CDR3 protein. The table includes 600,000 to 950,000 distinct CDR3 sequences, 40% detected once. The length of the CDR3 is 13 residues. CDR1 and CDR2 (germline): SEHNR, FQNEAQ (reference sequence). Trimming removed 5 bases at V and 5 bases at J, with 12 bases between. This clonotype was found many times. Antigen unknown. Sequencing used peripheral blood. This receptor was obtained from an adult man with Graves' ophthalmopathy. V and J are TRBV7-9 and TRBJ1-1; no clear D gene. The CDR3 is CASSNKGGTEAFF. In DNA, the CDR3 is TGTGCCAGCAGCAACAAGGGAGGGACTGAAGCTTTCTTT. Looking up the rest from reference TRBV7-9 and TRBJ1-1 gives the full variable domain: DTGVSQNPRHKITKRGQNVTFRCDPISEHNRLYWYRQTLGQGPEFLTYFQNEAQLEKSRLLSDRFSAERPKGSFSTLEIQRTEQGDSAMYLCASSNKGGTEAFFGQGTRLTVV.